These 14 T cell receptor beta chains share one sample of origin, sequenced in a study of cytomegalovirus exposure and HLA in healthy donors (dated by TCRdb to 2016 to 2017). The method was the immunoSEQ multiplex PCR assay. For the multiplex PCR, a mixture combining 60 forward primers for TCR Vbeta segments and 13 reverse primers for TCR Jbeta segments was used. TCRdb mirrors the immuneACCESS table, restricted to in-frame sequences. Some clones are absent from its copies; in checked studies, under half trace to an unresolved V gene, and the reason for the others is unknown. Across this sample there are some 100,000 clones, with 74% seen only once. Around 10% of the sample lies in the top ten. Material for sequencing was PBMCs. These receptors were obtained from a woman aged 50 to 65 in good health and CMV-seropositive.

The CDR3 sequence is CASSLAAGNSYEQYF. The CDR3 DNA reads as TGTGCCAGCAGCTTAGCAGCGGGGAACTCCTACGAGCAGTACTTC. The J gene is TRBJ2-7, the V gene TRBV7-6; the match to TRBD2 covers 7 bases. Germline CDR1 reads SGHVS; CDR2 reads FNYEAQ. This CDR3 is 15 amino acids long. Trimming cost V 0 bases and J 0 bases; bases outside gene matches: 2. The variable domain in full, with the rest retrieved from reference TRBV7-6 and TRBJ2-7, is GAGVSQSPRYKVTKRGQDVALRCDPISGHVSLYWYRQALGQGPEFLTYFNYEAQQDKSGLPNDRFSAERPEGSISTLTIQRTEQRDSAMYRCASSLAAGNSYEQYFGPGTRLTVT.

The V call is TRBV6-1, the J call TRBJ2-6, with D possibly matching TRBD1 (6 bases). The germline gives CDR1 MNHNS, CDR2 SASEGT. V was cut by 6 bases and J by 2 bases, with 11 bases left in between. This CDR3 has 15 amino acids. The chain's CDR3 is CASRDRSTGANVLTF. The CDR3 DNA is TGTGCCAGCAGGGACAGAAGCACTGGGGCCAACGTCCTGACTTTC.

The sample holds one count of this clone. The genes are TRBV19 and TRBJ2-1, with D maybe TRBD2 (5 bases). V lost 3 bases, J lost 6 bases, and 12 bases lay in between. The CDR3 covers 14 residues. Germline V gives CDR1 LNHDA, CDR2 SQIVND (reference sequence). CDR3 bases: TGTGCCAGTAGTATCGGGGTTTCGAGCAATGAGCAGTTCTTC. Translated: CASSIGVSSNEQFF.

This clone was found a few times. V is TRBV5-6 and J is TRBJ1-1, with D perhaps matching TRBD1 (5 bases). CDR3 length equals 15 residues. Per germline, CDR1 SGHDT and CDR2 YYEEEE. V was shortened by 1 base and J by 1 base, with 11 bases between the two germline ends. This CDR3 is CASSLRGVSNTEAFF. The CDR3 DNA sequence: TGTGCCAGCAGCTTGCGGGGGGTTTCGAACACTGAAGCTTTCTTT.

The chain couples TRBV5-4 to TRBJ2-5, with D possibly matching TRBD1 (6 bases). Germline values: CDR1 SGHNT, CDR2 YYREEE (reference sequence). The CDR3 length is 14 residues. V lost 0 bases, J lost 5 bases, and 11 bases lay in between. This chain's CDR3 is CASSLVGTGETQYF. CDR3 nucleotides: TGTGCCAGCAGCTTGGTGGGAACAGGGGAGACCCAGTACTTC. Full variable domain (missing parts from reference TRBV5-4 and TRBJ2-5): ETGVTQSPTHLIKTRGQQVTLRCSSQSGHNTVSWYQQALGQGPQFIFQYYREEENGRGNFPPRFSGLQFPNYSSELNVNALELDDSALYLCASSLVGTGETQYFGPGTRLLVL.

J is TRBJ1-1 and V is TRBV7-9; D remains unclear. Deletions cut 5 bases from V and 5 bases from J, with 15 bases between. Germline V gene lookup returns CDR1 SEHNR and CDR2 FQNEAQ (reference sequence). The CDR3 spans 14 residues. The CDR3 reads CASSPRVAGTEAFF. The CDR3 nucleotides are TGTGCCAGCAGCCCCCGGGTCGCGGGGACTGAAGCTTTCTTT.

The gene calls are TRBV7-2 and TRBJ1-1, with 9 bases aligning to TRBD1. This CDR3 is 14 amino acids long. Germline-derived CDR1 and CDR2 are SGHTA and FQGNSA. V dropped 2 bases and J dropped 10; count of bases not matched to a gene: 8. The DNA of the CDR3 is TGTGCCAGCAGCTTAAAGACAGGGGGTATGGGAGCTTTCTTT. Its protein product is CASSLKTGGMGAFF. The whole variable domain, remainder taken from reference TRBV7-2 and TRBJ1-1, is GAGVSQSPSNKVTEKGKDVELRCDPISGHTALYWYRQSLGQGLEFLIYFQGNSAPDKSGLPSDRFSAERTGGSVSTLTIQRTQQEDSAVYLCASSLKTGGMGAFFGQGTRLTVV.

The chain joins TRBV5-8 to TRBJ1-5; D unresolved. The germline V and J ends were trimmed by 3 bases and 0 bases, with 10 bases remaining between them. Germline CDR1 SGHTS, CDR2 YDEGEE. The CDR3 runs to 15 residues. This chain's CDR3 is CASSWGGISNQPQHF. The CDR3 nucleotides are TGTGCCAGCAGCTGGGGAGGAATTAGCAATCAGCCCCAGCATTTT.

The rearrangement links TRBV2 to TRBJ2-3; TRBD2 matches 12 bases. Germline V gives CDR1 SNHLY, CDR2 FYNNEI. CDR3 length: 16 amino acids. The ends lost 8 bases at V and 0 bases at J; junction bases unmatched: 6. The CDR3, as DNA: TGTGCCAGCTCTAGACTAGCGGGAGCTAGCACAGATACGCAGTATTTT. Translation gives CASSRLAGASTDTQYF. Supplemented by reference TRBV2 and TRBJ2-3, the full variable domain reads EPEVTQTPSHQVTQMGQEVILRCVPISNHLYFYWYRQILGQKVEFLVSFYNNEISEKSEIFDDQFSVERPDGSNFTLKIRSTKLEDSAMYFCASSRLAGASTDTQYFGPGTRLTVL.

CDR3 amino acids: CASSQFVTGSGAATGELFF. CDR3 nucleotides: TGTGCCAGCAGCCAATTTGTAACGGGGTCAGGGGCGGCCACCGGGGAGCTGTTTTTT. This chain links TRBV4-2 with TRBJ2-2; possible D gene TRBD1, 6 bases. Looked up from germline, CDR1 is LGHNA and CDR2 is YNFKEQ. The CDR3 consists of 19 residues. V dropped 2 bases and J dropped 4 bases, with 23 bases sitting between them.

The chain employs TRBV5-4 and TRBJ2-5; 7 nucleotides line up with TRBD1. J was trimmed by 2 bases and V by 4 bases; bases with no gene match: 11. The CDR3 covers 16 residues. Germline-derived CDR1 and CDR2 are SGHNT and YYREEE (reference sequence). Here the CDR3 DNA reads TGTGCCAGCAGCCCTTCCCCGGGACAGAGGCAAGAGACCCAGTACTTC. This codes for CASSPSPGQRQETQYF.

The CDR3 region is CASSQDWLAGGNEQFF. CDR3 nucleotides: TGTGCCAGCAGCCAAGATTGGCTAGCGGGAGGCAATGAGCAGTTCTTC. The chain links TRBV4-2 to TRBJ2-1; 11 bases agree with TRBD2. V lost 0 bases, J lost 6 bases, and 4 bases stayed unmatched. Germline CDR1 LGHNA, CDR2 YNFKEQ. This CDR3 spans 16 amino acids.

The chain carries TRBV15 and TRBJ1-4; D remains ambiguous. Looked up from germline, CDR1 is LNHNV and CDR2 is YYDKDF (reference sequence). CDR3 length: 12 residues. The V and J ends lost 3 bases and 7 bases respectively, with 6 bases between them. This CDR3 is CATSSTSEKLFF. Written as DNA, the CDR3 is TGTGCCACCAGCAGTACAAGTGAAAAACTGTTTTTT.

The rearrangement joins TRBV6-5 to TRBJ2-3; 8 bases map to TRBD1. In germline, CDR1 is MNHEY, CDR2 SVGAGI. Trimming took 7 bases from V and 2 from J; bases not matched to a gene: 8. The CDR3 runs 15 residues. The CDR3 nucleotides are TGTGCCAGCACGCCCCGACAGGGGATCACAGATACGCAGTATTTT. It translates to CASTPRQGITDTQYF.